A single TCR beta chain is shown here with its context. The antigen is unknown. The data originate from a study of Ad26.COV2.S vaccination and SARS-CoV-2 variants. This CDR3 spans 16 amino acids. Trimming took 4 bases from V and 8 from J; bases not matched to a gene: 13. Germline values: CDR1 SGHNT, CDR2 YYREEE (reference sequence). Noted treatment: 15 to 20 received Ad26.COV2.S at low or high dose, single or two shots; several received placebo; per-sample allocation not given. Vaccine and placebo recipients were sampled on day 63 after the first injection. It was an adult aged 18-55 years in Boston who was the donor. The vaccine antigen was prefusion-stabilized Wuhan SARS-CoV-2 spike. The study, taken as a whole, reports: Non-spike TCR breadth showed similarity between vaccine and placebo recipients. Substantial response breadth was reportedly seen for spike-specific CD8+ and CD4+ T cells after vaccination.

Profiled with immunoSEQ multiplex PCR; TCRdb holds only in-frame clones, not every one. This table holds 300,000 to 350,000 clones, around 90% found once. The starting material was peripheral blood, obtained in a trial of Ad26.COV2.S vaccine versus placebo. The TCR comes from a person between 18 and 65 years old who received the Ad26.COV2.S COVID-19 vaccine or a placebo. V is TRBV5-4 and J is TRBJ1-4; 8 bases are a match to TRBD1. CDR3 sequence (DNA): TGTGCCAGCAGCCTCGACCCCGCAGGGGGCTCGGAAAAACTGTTTTTT. Translating gives CASSLDPAGGSEKLFF.